Detailed here is one TCR beta chain. The data were obtained in a study of blood T cell repertoires in COVID-19. Study details: The origin of the acute and convalescent COVID-19 samples was the United States, Italy and Spain.

Study processing details: Amplification of reference gene primers provided the estimated nucleated cell counts. The repertoire was sequenced with immunoSEQ multiplex PCR; TCRdb's copy has only in-frame clones and lacks some. That table is the source of V, J and clone size, and D and trimming were worked out from the DNA. The data contain roughly 260,000 clones, 91% of them singletons. The J segment lost 5 bases and the V segment lost 3 bases, leaving 8 bases of the junction unmatched. The CDR3 has 17 residues. The germline V gene encodes CDR1 MDHEN and CDR2 SYDVKM. The V gene is TRBV28, the J gene TRBJ2-5, with 14 bases matching TRBD2. The TCR sequence derives from a person aged 18 to 35 with COVID-19, enrolled during active disease. The sequenced sample consisted of peripheral blood. In DNA form, the CDR3 reads TGTGCCAGCAGTTTGGGACTAGCGGGAGCGATAGTGGAGACCCAGTACTTC. This encodes CASSLGLAGAIVETQYF.